This T cell receptor beta chain emerged from a study of Graves' ophthalmopathy and Graves' hyperthyroidism (dated by TCRdb to 2017 to 2018). For context, the study as a whole: Peripheral blood samples were taken at the time of initial diagnosis, before any treatment was given. The study used TCR beta repertoire signatures to distinguish Graves' ophthalmopathy from Graves' hyperthyroidism and to predict progression to ophthalmopathy. In total, approximately 140 blood samples were TCR-sequenced: fewer than 50 ophthalmopathy, some 72 hyperthyroidism and roughly 17 hyperthyroidism-to-ophthalmopathy patients. To explore V-J signatures that separate ophthalmopathy from hyperthyroidism, a discovery set of about a hundred patients was enrolled, consisting of about 45 with ophthalmopathy and roughly 59 with stable hyperthyroidism. An independent validation cohort was composed of roughly 18 hyperthyroidism patients and around 15 patients who later progressed from hyperthyroidism to ophthalmopathy. In a handful of hyperthyroidism patients, the T-cell repertoires found in thyroid tissue were compared with those found in blood. Once sampling was done, hyperthyroidism patients were given methimazole at a starting dose of 30 mg daily, while ophthalmopathy patients were given high-dose intravenous methylprednisolone. The approximately 98 discovery patients were randomly divided into training and test sets at a 7:3 ratio.

CDR1 and CDR2 were assigned from the germline V gene as MDHEN and SYDVKM. V drops 6 bases and J drops 0 bases, leaving 15 bases in between. The CDR3 covers 15 residues, taking in both the cysteine and the phenylalanine. The read is trimmed to its CDR3 DNA, 45 bases read in frame from base 1. The investigation overall reported the following: No statistical method was used to predetermine the sample size, and group allocation was not hidden from the investigators. In cross-validation, the 13-signature model distinguished ophthalmopathy from stable hyperthyroidism with just over 85% sensitivity and 81.08% specificity, and in the test set the corresponding values were about 80% and 75%. In validation, the model predicted ophthalmopathy progression with roughly 68% sensitivity and roughly 72% specificity; 12 predicted patients were CT-confirmed with GO in a median of around 6.5 months. Most expanded thyroid clonotypes with frequency above 0.001 were also detected in blood, suggesting blood repertoires may reflect the thyroid immune response.

This clonotype was seen repeatedly, ten times or more. The specificity of this receptor is unknown. No much larger clonotype is one base removed from it; base qualities were not supplied. For repertoire sequencing, the TCR beta CDR3 regions were amplified from RNA transcripts. The first round was an RT-PCR using HTBI primers with the Qiagen OneStep RT-PCR kit, and this first round was followed by a second-round multiplex PCR, then size selection and purification. Libraries were sequenced on an Illumina HiSeq2000 using paired-end 100 bp reads. The authors' analysis ran thus. Reads were processed with SOAPnuke, discarding reads with adapters, uncalled bases, mean Phred below 15, or no exact constant-primer or identifier match. COPE v1.2.5 was used to merge the high-quality paired reads. Each unique nucleotide sequence was treated as a clonotype, and MiTCR v1.1 was used to align the clonotypes to the IMGT TRB V, D and J references. Analysis was restricted to V-J combinations with a frequency above 0.0001, which covered roughly 99% of repertoires. For each V-J combination, a TCR clonal expansion and chaos score was defined as the ratio of F50 clonal expansion to chaos observed in the TCRdist matrix. Welch's t-statistics and random forest were used to reduce the features to about 14 V-J combinations, which were then used as input to a naive Bayes classifier. The Morisita-Horn index was used to measure how similar the thyroid and blood repertoires were. TCRdb reran the public reads through fastp at Q25 and MiXCR, keeping productive beta chains. Under each unique CDR3 protein, matching rows form one entry showing the most common genes and DNA. For this entry, the V and J calls and clone size follow TCRdb and not the study's own pipeline. This sample comprises roughly 420,000 distinct CDR3 sequences, around 20% of them detected only once. Roughly 3% of the sample is in the top ten clones.

Hyperthyroidism was considered stable if no progression to ophthalmopathy occurred within 18 months of follow-up. Patients with hyperthyroidism were aged 18 to 65 years, had been newly diagnosed, and had a disease duration of less than 2 months. Patients with other autoimmune diseases, uncontrolled infections, pregnancy or lactation were excluded. Clinical symptoms, serum thyroxine, TRAb, thyroid ultrasound and orbital computed tomography formed the basis of the diagnosis. Ficoll-Paque density gradient centrifugation was used to isolate PBMCs from around 10 ml of fresh peripheral blood. Trizol reagent was used to extract the total RNA, and its quality was then checked on an Agilent 2100 Bioanalyzer.

This chain joins TRBV28 to TRBJ2-7; the D gene cannot be named for sure. The source is a young woman with stable Graves' hyperthyroidism. Donor details come from another sample of the same person, matched by shared clones. What was sequenced was peripheral blood. The base sequence is TGTGCCAGCAGCCCCGACGGCTATAGCTCCTACGAGCAGTACTTC. It translates to CASSPDGYSSYEQYF.